This is a list of T cell receptor beta chains from one sample in a study of blood T cell repertoires in COVID-19. Sequencing used immunoSEQ multiplex PCR; TCRdb keeps in-frame clones, though not all of them. The data show 150,000 to 200,000 clones, roughly 89% seen once. What was sequenced was peripheral blood. The source of these receptors is a man in his forties or fifties with acute or convalescent COVID-19. Each CDR3 is given without its conserved first and last residue. A D gene is named only where the DNA matches it firmly.

d_call cdr3_length j_call v_call cdr3_aa
TRBD1 15 TRBJ2-3 TRBV29-1 SVGTAGTGALTDTQY
- 10 TRBJ2-1 TRBV6-5 ASSQTSGEQF
TRBD2 13 TRBJ2-1 TRBV5-1 ASSLGGGDYNEQF
- 11 TRBJ1-1 TRBV2 ASLPGGSTEAF
TRBD1 12 TRBJ1-4 TRBV5-1 ASSPGQEGEKLF
TRBD1 12 TRBJ2-7 TRBV27 ASSSLTGTYEQY
TRBD1 15 TRBJ2-3 TRBV10-2 ASRTTRQGGSTDTQY
TRBD2 17 TRBJ2-1 TRBV6-1 ASSERGLAGGRKYNEQF
TRBD1 16 TRBJ1-6 TRBV4-2 ASSRSTNKGAGDSPLH
- 14 TRBJ1-2 TRBV2 ASSEGQGRANYGYT
TRBD2 11 TRBJ2-5 TRBV28 ASLTSGQETQY
TRBD1 14 TRBJ1-2 TRBV4-2 ASSQSPGQVRGGYT
- 12 TRBJ1-5 TRBV28 ASSYGQRRQPQH
- 13 TRBJ1-1 TRBV5-1 ASSLGFGGAPGAF
- 11 TRBJ2-5 TRBV7-2 ASNRGGQETQY
TRBD1 12 TRBJ2-7 TRBV6-6 ASSYSQGAREQY
TRBD1 14 TRBJ1-6 TRBV3-1/TRBV3-2 ASSARTQGANSPLH
- 13 TRBJ2-1 TRBV6-1 ASSEARASYNEQF
TRBD2 15 TRBJ2-5 TRBV5-1 ASSSRWTSGDQETQY
TRBD1 14 TRBJ2-4 TRBV10-1 ASSGTTGRAKNIQY
TRBD2 14 TRBJ2-3 TRBV6-4 ASSRESGGSTDTQY
- 10 TRBJ1-2 TRBV28 ASSFTTDIPT
TRBD1 12 TRBJ1-2 TRBV6-2/TRBV6-3 ASSKQGASYGYT
- 11 TRBJ2-6 TRBV12-3/TRBV12-4 ASRSSGANVLT
- 17 TRBJ1-3 TRBV4-2 ASSQVIRQRPGSGNTIY
TRBD1 14 TRBJ1-1 TRBV7-3 ASSLMGDRANTEAF
- 12 TRBJ2-5 TRBV6-5 ASSYRGGRETQY
- 11 TRBJ2-2 TRBV10-1 ASSGGTTGELF
- 13 TRBJ2-2 TRBV19 ASSIKGQNTGELF
TRBD1 14 TRBJ1-2 TRBV3-1/TRBV3-2 ASSSQDRVENYGYT
TRBD2 15 TRBJ2-1 TRBV4-1 ASSHQLAGGPYNEQF
TRBD1 14 TRBJ2-1 TRBV28 ASREGDRGRSGEQF
TRBD2 17 TRBJ2-1 TRBV30 AWSPWTSGGWVSGNEQF
- 13 TRBJ2-7 TRBV28 ASSPRQIYSYEQY
TRBD1 12 TRBJ2-7 TRBV6-2/TRBV6-3 ASNPGQGDYEQY
- 12 TRBJ1-5 TRBV2 ASSVLTENQPQH
- 14 TRBJ2-5 TRBV7-9 ASNRRTMGEEETQY
TRBD1 13 TRBJ1-4 TRBV7-2 ASSLLRGPDEKLF
TRBD1 13 TRBJ1-2 TRBV4-1 ASSQSGGLDYGYT
- 10 TRBJ1-2 TRBV30 AWSAGVYGYT
TRBD1 13 TRBJ1-5 TRBV27 ASSLGAGGSQPQH
TRBD1 17 TRBJ1-4 TRBV5-1 ASSYRTGDRANTNEKLF
- 15 TRBJ1-6 TRBV2 ASSEDLPSSYNSPLH